Listed here are 8 T cell receptor beta chains from one sample, sequenced in a study of PD-1 blockade in classical Hodgkin lymphoma. There was relapse after autologous stem cell transplantation in every patient, and there was variation in brentuximab vedotin exposure. Measured with immunoSEQ multiplex PCR; TCRdb has only the in-frame clones, and not every one. The data show about 150,000 clones, with around 84% seen just once and about 9.2% held by the top ten. Sample: peripheral blood mononuclear cells (PBMCs), taken before the second cycle of nivolumab. All receptors derive from a human donor with classical Hodgkin lymphoma.

The chain has TRBV6-5 and TRBJ1-1; 12 positions agree with TRBD1. The CDR3 has 16 residues. CDR1 and CDR2 (germline): MNHEY, SVGAGI. V was clipped by 3 bases and J by 3 bases; unmatched bases: 5. The CDR3 loop reads CASSYGDRGPYTEAFF. CDR3 sequence (DNA): TGTGCCAGCAGTTATGGGGACAGGGGGCCGTACACTGAAGCTTTCTTT.

The V call is TRBV7-3, the J call TRBJ1-6; possibly TRBD1 for D (5 bases). The germline CDR1 and CDR2 sequences are SGHTA and FQGTGA. The CDR3 length is 14 residues. V was trimmed by 0 bases and J by 8 bases, leaving 8 bases between them. CDR3 region: CASSLTGGDSPLHF. The CDR3 DNA sequence: TGTGCCAGCAGCTTAACGGGAGGGGATTCACCCCTCCACTTT.

The V gene is TRBV19, the J gene TRBJ1-2; 8 bases agree with TRBD1. Trimming took 7 bases from V and 2 from J; bases not matched to a gene: 9. The CDR3 has 15 residues. Germline values: CDR1 LNHDA, CDR2 SQIVND (reference sequence). CDR3 residues: CASIASYRGNYGYTF. The CDR3 nucleotides are TGTGCCAGTATTGCCTCGTACAGGGGGAACTATGGCTACACCTTC.

This chain joins TRBV11-3 and TRBJ2-7; D perhaps matches TRBD1 (6 bases). V lost 4 bases and J lost 2, with 12 bases in between. Germline CDR1 and CDR2: SGHNT and YENEEA. There are 14 residues in the CDR3. In DNA form, the CDR3 reads TGTGCCAGCAGCTCTACGGACAGCCCCTACGAGCAGTACTTC. Protein sequence: CASSSTDSPYEQYF.

This clone was counted only a few times. The J gene is TRBJ2-5, the V gene TRBV29-1; 9 positions match TRBD2. The CDR3 sequence is 13 residues long. Germline lookup yields CDR1 SQVTM and CDR2 ANQGSEA. Trimming at V came to 6 bases and at J to 2 bases, leaving 4 bases not matched to a gene. CDR3 DNA: TGCAGCGTGTGGACTAGCGAACAAGAGACCCAGTACTTC. Residues: CSVWTSEQETQYF.

The chain joins TRBV7-2 to TRBJ2-7; 8 bases align to TRBD1. J was trimmed by 5 bases and V by 5 bases; bases with no gene match: 14. The germline V gene encodes CDR1 SGHTA and CDR2 FQGNSA. This CDR3 region has 16 residues. Here the CDR3 reads CASSRRTGSPPNEQYF. CDR3 nucleotide sequence: TGTGCCAGCAGCCGACGGACAGGGTCGCCTCCCAACGAGCAGTACTTC.

V and J are TRBV28 and TRBJ2-7; no definite D call. The CDR3 contains 13 residues. Trimming removed 2 bases from V and 5 bases from J, with 10 bases in between. Per the germline V gene, CDR1 is MDHEN and CDR2 is SYDVKM. The CDR3 is CASSLPGWDEQYF. DNA for the CDR3: TGTGCCAGCAGTTTACCCGGGTGGGACGAGCAGTACTTC.

This clone was found a few times. The chain links TRBV2 to TRBJ2-1, with 10 bases matching TRBD2. Looked up from germline, CDR1 is SNHLY and CDR2 is FYNNEI. The junction had 12 bases not matched to a gene; V was cut back by 5 bases and J by 2 bases. The CDR3 length is 18 residues. This CDR3 reads CASSNSVAGGRTYNEQFF. The CDR3 DNA is TGTGCCAGCAGTAATTCGGTAGCGGGGGGCAGAACCTACAATGAGCAGTTCTTC.